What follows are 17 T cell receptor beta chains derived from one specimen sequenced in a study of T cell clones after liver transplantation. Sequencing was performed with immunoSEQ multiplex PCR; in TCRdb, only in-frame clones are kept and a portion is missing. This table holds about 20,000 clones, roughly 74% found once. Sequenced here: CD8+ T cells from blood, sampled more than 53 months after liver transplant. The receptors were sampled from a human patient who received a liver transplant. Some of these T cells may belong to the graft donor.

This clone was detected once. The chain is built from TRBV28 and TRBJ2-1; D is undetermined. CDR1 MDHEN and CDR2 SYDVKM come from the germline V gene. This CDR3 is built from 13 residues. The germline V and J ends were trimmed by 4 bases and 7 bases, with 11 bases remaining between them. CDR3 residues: CASSYARINEQFF. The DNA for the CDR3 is TGTGCCAGCAGTTATGCGAGGATAAATGAGCAGTTCTTC.

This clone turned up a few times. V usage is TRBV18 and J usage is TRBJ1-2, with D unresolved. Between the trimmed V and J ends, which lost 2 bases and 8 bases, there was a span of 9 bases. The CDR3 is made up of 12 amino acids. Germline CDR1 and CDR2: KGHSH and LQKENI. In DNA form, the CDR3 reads TGTGCCAGCTCACCATTAGAAGACGGCTACACCTTC. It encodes CASSPLEDGYTF.

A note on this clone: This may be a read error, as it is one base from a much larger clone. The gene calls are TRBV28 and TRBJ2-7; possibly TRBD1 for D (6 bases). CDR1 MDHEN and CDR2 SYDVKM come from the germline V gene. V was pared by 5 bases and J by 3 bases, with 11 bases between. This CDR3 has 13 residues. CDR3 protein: CASSRTDSYEQYF. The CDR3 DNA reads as TGTGCCAGCAGTCGGACAGACAGCTACGAGCAGTACTTC.

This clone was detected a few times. CDR3 amino acids: CASSFSGSNIQYF. The CDR3 DNA sequence: TGTGCCAGCAGCTTCTCCGGGTCAAACATTCAGTACTTC. J is TRBJ2-4 and V is TRBV7-6; D uncertain. Deletions cut 3 bases from V and 6 bases from J, with 9 bases between. CDR1 and CDR2 from the germline V gene are SGHVS and FNYEAQ. This CDR3 has 13 amino acids.

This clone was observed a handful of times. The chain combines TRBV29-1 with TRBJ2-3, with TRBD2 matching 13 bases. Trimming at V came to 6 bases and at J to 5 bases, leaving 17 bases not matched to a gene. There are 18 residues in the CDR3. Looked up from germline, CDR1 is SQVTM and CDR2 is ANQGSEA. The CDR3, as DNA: TGCAGCGTCGATGGGACTAGCGGGGAGGGGATTCGAGGAGATACGCAGTATTTT. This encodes CSVDGTSGEGIRGDTQYF.

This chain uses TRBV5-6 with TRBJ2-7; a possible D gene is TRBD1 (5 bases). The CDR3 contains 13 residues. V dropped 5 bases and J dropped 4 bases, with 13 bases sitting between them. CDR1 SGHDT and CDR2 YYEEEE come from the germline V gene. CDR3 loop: CASRLTESYEQYF. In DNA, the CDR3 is TGTGCCAGCAGGTTGACAGAATCTTACGAGCAGTACTTC.

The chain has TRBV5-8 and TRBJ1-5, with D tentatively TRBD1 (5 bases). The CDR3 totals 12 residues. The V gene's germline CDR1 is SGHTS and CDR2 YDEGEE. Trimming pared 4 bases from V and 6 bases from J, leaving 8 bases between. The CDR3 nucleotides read TGTGCCAGCAGCCTAGACAGTCAGCCCCAGCATTTT. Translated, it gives CASSLDSQPQHF.

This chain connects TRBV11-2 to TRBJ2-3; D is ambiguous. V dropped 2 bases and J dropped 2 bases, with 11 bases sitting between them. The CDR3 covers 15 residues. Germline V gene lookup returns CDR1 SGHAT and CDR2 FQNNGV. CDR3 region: CASSLTRLSTDTQYF. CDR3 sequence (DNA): TGTGCCAGCAGCTTAACTCGGCTCTCCACAGATACGCAGTATTTT.

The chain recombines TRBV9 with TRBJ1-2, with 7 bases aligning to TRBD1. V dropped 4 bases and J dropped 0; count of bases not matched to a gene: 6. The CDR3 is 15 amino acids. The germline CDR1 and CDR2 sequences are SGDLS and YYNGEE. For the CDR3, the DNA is TGTGCCAGCAGCCGTAGTACAGGGGCTAACTATGGCTACACCTTC. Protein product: CASSRSTGANYGYTF.

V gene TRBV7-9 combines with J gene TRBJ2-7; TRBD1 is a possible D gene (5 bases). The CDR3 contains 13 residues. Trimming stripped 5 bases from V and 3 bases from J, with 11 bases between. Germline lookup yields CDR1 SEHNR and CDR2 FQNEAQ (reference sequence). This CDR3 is CASSRAQGYEQYF. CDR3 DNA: TGTGCCAGCAGCAGAGCCCAGGGCTACGAGCAGTACTTC.

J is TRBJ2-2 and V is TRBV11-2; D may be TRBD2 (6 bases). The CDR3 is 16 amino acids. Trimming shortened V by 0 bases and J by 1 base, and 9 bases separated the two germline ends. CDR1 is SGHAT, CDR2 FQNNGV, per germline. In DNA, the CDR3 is TGTGCCAGCAGCTTAGAGGGCGGGGAGAACACCGGGGAGCTGTTTTTT. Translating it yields CASSLEGGENTGELFF.

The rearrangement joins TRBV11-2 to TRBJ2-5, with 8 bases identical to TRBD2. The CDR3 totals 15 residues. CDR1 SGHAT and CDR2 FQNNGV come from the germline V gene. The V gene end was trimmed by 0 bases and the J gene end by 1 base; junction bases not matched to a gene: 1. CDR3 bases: TGTGCCAGCAGCTTAGAAGCGGGGGTCCAAGAGACCCAGTACTTC. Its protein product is CASSLEAGVQETQYF.

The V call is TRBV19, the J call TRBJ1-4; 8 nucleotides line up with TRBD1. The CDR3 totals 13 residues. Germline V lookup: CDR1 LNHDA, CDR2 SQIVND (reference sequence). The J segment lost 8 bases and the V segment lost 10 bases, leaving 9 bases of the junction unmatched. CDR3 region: CATAGGAGEKLFF. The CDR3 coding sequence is TGTGCCACCGCAGGGGGCGCAGGGGAAAAACTGTTTTTT.

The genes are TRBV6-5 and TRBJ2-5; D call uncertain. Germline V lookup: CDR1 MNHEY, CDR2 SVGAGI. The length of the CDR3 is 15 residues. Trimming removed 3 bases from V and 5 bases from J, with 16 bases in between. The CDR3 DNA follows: TGTGCCAGCAGTTATATTTTCGTCGGTCGGGAGACCCAGTACTTC. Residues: CASSYIFVGRETQYF.

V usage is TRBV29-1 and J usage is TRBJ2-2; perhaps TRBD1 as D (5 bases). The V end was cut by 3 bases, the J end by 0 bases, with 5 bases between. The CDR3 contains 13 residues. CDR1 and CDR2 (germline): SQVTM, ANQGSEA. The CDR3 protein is CSVETANTGELFF. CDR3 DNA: TGCAGCGTTGAGACAGCGAACACCGGGGAGCTGTTTTTT.

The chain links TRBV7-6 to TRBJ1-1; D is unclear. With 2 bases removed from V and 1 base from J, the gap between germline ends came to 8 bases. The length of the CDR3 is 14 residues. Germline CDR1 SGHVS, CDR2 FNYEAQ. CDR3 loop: CASSLPPENTEAFF. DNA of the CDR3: TGTGCCAGCAGCTTACCTCCAGAGAACACTGAAGCTTTCTTT.

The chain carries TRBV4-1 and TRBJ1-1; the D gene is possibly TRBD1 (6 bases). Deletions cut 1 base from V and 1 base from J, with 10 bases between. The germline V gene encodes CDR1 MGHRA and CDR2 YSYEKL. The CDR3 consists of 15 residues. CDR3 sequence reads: CASSQGGQANTEAFF. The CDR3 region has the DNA TGCGCCAGCAGCCAAGGGGGGCAGGCGAACACTGAAGCTTTCTTT.